A selection of T cell receptor beta chains follows, all from one sample in a study of cytomegalovirus exposure and HLA in healthy donors. The data were produced by immunoSEQ multiplex PCR, yet TCRdb's version contains in-frame clones alone and is incomplete. Among around 150,000 clones listed, 76% were seen once. Sequenced sample: PBMCs. These receptors were taken from a man aged 35 to 55 in good health and CMV-seronegative. Each CDR3 is given with its conserved first and last residue. The D gene is left open where the match is weak. A row's size may be missing; if present it is once, few, many or a size class.

v_call,j_call,d_call,clone_size,cdr3_nt,cdr3_aa
TRBV11-3,TRBJ2-1,.,.,TGTGCCAGCAGCTTAGAAGCGGGCCTAGCTTACAATGAGCAGTTCTTC,CASSLEAGLAYNEQFF
TRBV4-1,TRBJ2-7,TRBD2,.,TGCGCCAGCAGCCTGATAGCGGGGGTTGAGCAGTACTTC,CASSLIAGVEQYF
TRBV5-4,TRBJ2-6,TRBD1,.,TGTGCCAGCAGCGTGACAGGGATGCTTACCTCTGGGGCCAACGTCCTGACTTTC,CASSVTGMLTSGANVLTF
TRBV9,TRBJ2-7,.,.,TGTGCCAGCAGCTCTCTTAGGGGCCCCACCTACGAGCAGTACTTC,CASSSLRGPTYEQYF
TRBV28,TRBJ2-1,TRBD2,.,TGTGCCAGTTACTATAGCGGGGGCGCGTCTGAGCAGTTCTTC,CASYYSGGASEQFF
TRBV19,TRBJ2-2,.,.,TGTGCCAGTAGTCGGATATGGGGCTCGGATACCGGGGAGCTGTTTTTT,CASSRIWGSDTGELFF
TRBV10-3,TRBJ2-5,TRBD2,.,TGTGCCATCAGTGATGCTTGGGCTAGCGGAGTTAAAGAGACCCAGTACTTC,CAISDAWASGVKETQYF
TRBV5-4,TRBJ2-3,TRBD2,.,TGTGCCAGCAGCTCCACTAGCGGAAACACAGATACGCAGTATTTT,CASSSTSGNTDTQYF
TRBV19,TRBJ2-5,.,.,TGTGCCAGTAGTATATATCAGGGAGGACAAGAGACCCAGTACTTC,CASSIYQGGQETQYF
TRBV27,TRBJ2-5,TRBD2,.,TGTGCCAGCAGGAAAAGCGGGAGAGAGACCCAGTACTTC,CASRKSGRETQYF
TRBV5-1,TRBJ2-7,TRBD2,.,TGCGCCAGCAGCTCCTCTGGGGCGGGAGGGCCCAACGAGCAGTACTTC,CASSSSGAGGPNEQYF
TRBV7-9,TRBJ2-7,.,.,TGTGCCAGCAGCCGGCCAGGCTCCTACGAGCAGTACTTC,CASSRPGSYEQYF
TRBV5-1,TRBJ1-1,TRBD1,.,TGCGCCAGCAGCTCGACAGGGTCTGCTTTCTTT,CASSSTGSAFF
TRBV4-1,TRBJ1-1,.,.,TGCGCCAGCAGCCCGACTGGGAGGGGCTTGAACACTGAAGCTTTCTTT,CASSPTGRGLNTEAFF
TRBV13,TRBJ1-5,.,.,TGTGCCAGCAGCGCGGGGGATCAGCCCCAGCATTTT,CASSAGDQPQHF
TRBV4-1,TRBJ2-1,.,.,TGCGCCAGCAGGGGCAGGGAATCTAGTGTGAATGAGCAGTTCTTC,CASRGRESSVNEQFF
TRBV4-1,TRBJ2-1,TRBD2,few,TGCGCCAGCAGCCAAGATTTACTAGCGGGGGCCCTACGCAATGAGCAGTTCTTC,CASSQDLLAGALRNEQFF
TRBV28,TRBJ2-1,TRBD1,.,TGTGCCTCCGGGGTCGGGACAGGGGGCGATGAGCAGTTCTTC,CASGVGTGGDEQFF
TRBV10-3,TRBJ2-3,.,.,TGTGCCATCAGTGAAACAGGGCGGCCTAGCACAGATACGCAGTATTTT,CAISETGRPSTDTQYF
TRBV5-1,TRBJ2-5,TRBD1,.,TGCGCCAGCAGCTTGGTCGGGCAGGGGGCAGAGACCCAGTACTTC,CASSLVGQGAETQYF
TRBV15,TRBJ2-3,TRBD2,.,TGTGCCACCAGCAGAGCCCCGGGACTAGCAACCGACACAGATACGCAGTATTTT,CATSRAPGLATDTDTQYF
TRBV27,TRBJ1-4,TRBD1,.,TGTGCCAGCAGTGCCCCGGGACAGGGGAGTGAAAAACTGTTTTTT,CASSAPGQGSEKLFF
TRBV4-1,TRBJ2-3,.,few,TGCGCCAGCAGCCTTTGGGGGGCTAGCGGCGCAAATACGCAGTATTTT,CASSLWGASGANTQYF
TRBV7-8,TRBJ1-5,.,.,TGTGCCAGCAGCTTAGCGCCCGGGCCCCAGCATTTT,CASSLAPGPQHF
TRBV4-1,TRBJ2-7,TRBD2,.,TGCGCCAGCAGCCAGGCGGTACTAGCGGGAGGAAAAGGTCCCCACTTC,CASSQAVLAGGKGPHF
TRBV9,TRBJ1-2,TRBD1,.,TGTGCCAGCAGCGTAGCGGACAGGGGCCAAAAGAGGGATGGCTACACCTTC,CASSVADRGQKRDGYTF
TRBV5-1,TRBJ1-2,.,.,TGCGCCAGCAGCTTGGTGGCTGGCCGTGGCTACACCTTC,CASSLVAGRGYTF
TRBV4-1,TRBJ2-2,TRBD2,.,TGCGCCAGCAGCAAGGGACTAGCAGCCGGGGAGCTGTTTTTT,CASSKGLAAGELFF